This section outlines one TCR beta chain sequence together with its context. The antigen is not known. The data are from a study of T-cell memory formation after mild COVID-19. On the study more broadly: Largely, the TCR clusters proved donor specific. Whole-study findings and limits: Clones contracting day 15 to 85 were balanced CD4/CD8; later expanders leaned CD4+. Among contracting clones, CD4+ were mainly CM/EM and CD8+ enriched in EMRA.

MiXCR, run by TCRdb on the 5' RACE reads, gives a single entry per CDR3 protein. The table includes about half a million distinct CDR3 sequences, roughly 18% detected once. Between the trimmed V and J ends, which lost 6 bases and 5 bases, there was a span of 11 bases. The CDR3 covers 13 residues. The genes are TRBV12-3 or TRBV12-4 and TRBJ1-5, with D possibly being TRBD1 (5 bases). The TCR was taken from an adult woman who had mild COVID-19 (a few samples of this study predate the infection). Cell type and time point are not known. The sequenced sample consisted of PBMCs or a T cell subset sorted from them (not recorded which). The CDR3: CASREGYDQPQHF. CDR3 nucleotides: TGTGCCAGCAGAGAGGGGTACGATCAGCCCCAGCATTTT.